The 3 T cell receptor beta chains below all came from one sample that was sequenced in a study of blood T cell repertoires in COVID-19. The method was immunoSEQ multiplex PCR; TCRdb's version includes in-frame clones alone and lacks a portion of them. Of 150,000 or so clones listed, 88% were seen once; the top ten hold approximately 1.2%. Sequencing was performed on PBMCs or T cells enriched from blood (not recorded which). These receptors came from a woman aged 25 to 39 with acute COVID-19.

The CDR3 DNA reads TGTGCCATCAGTGAACGGGGGGAGAACACCGGGGAGCTGTTTTTT. Its protein product is CAISERGENTGELFF. The J gene is TRBJ2-2, the V gene TRBV10-3; 7 nucleotides line up with TRBD2. V trimming: 3 bases; J trimming: 1 base; junction bases outside the gene matches: 2. Germline V gene sequence: CDR1 ENHRY, CDR2 SYGVKD. This CDR3 is 15 amino acids long.

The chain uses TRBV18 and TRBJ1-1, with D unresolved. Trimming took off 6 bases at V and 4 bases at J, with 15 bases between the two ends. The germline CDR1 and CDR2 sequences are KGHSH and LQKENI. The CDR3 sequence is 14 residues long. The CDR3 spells CASSPTGEGTEAFF. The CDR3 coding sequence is TGTGCCAGCTCCCCCACCGGGGAGGGCACTGAAGCTTTCTTT.

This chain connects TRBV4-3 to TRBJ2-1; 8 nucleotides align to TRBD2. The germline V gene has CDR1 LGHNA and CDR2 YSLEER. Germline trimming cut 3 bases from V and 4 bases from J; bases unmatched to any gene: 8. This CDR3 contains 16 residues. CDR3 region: CASSQTGLGRYNEQFF. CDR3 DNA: TGCGCCAGCAGCCAGACGGGACTAGGGCGATACAATGAGCAGTTCTTC.